The entry below describes one T cell receptor (beta chain). The source of the sample is a study of blood T cell repertoires in COVID-19. Study-wide context: Italy, Spain and the United States were the sources of the convalescent and acute COVID-19 samples. The cDNA or gDNA used as material had been derived from T cells, B-cell-depleted T cells, or PBMCs.

Original processing methods: Amplification with reference gene primers provided the estimates of nucleated cell counts. TCRdb's table, derived via immunoSEQ multiplex PCR, lists solely in-frame clones and lacks some. V and J calls and clone size follow that table, whereas D and trimming were derived from the DNA. Of 250,000 to 350,000 clones in the sample, approximately 90% were seen once. Germline CDR1 and CDR2: SNHLY and FYNNEI. V was clipped by 7 bases and J by 0 bases; unmatched bases: 8. The CDR3 contains 16 residues. The chain joins TRBV2 to TRBJ2-5, with TRBD1 matching 10 bases. Sequencing was performed on peripheral blood. The clonotype originates from a woman under 40 with COVID-19, enrolled during active disease. The CDR3 spells CASNRRQGANQETQYF. CDR3 DNA: TGTGCCAGCAATCGTAGACAGGGGGCTAACCAAGAGACCCAGTACTTC.